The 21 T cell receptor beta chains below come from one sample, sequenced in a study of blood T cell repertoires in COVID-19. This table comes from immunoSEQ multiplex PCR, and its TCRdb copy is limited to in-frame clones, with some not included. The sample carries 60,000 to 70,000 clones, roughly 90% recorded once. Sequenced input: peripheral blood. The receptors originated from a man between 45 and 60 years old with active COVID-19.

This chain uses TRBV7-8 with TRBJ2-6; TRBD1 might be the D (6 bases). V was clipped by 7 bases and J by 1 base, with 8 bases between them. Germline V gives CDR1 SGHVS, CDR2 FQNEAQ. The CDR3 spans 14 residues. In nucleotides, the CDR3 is TGTGCCAGCAAACAGGGATCTGGGGCCAACGTCCTGACTTTC. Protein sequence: CASKQGSGANVLTF.

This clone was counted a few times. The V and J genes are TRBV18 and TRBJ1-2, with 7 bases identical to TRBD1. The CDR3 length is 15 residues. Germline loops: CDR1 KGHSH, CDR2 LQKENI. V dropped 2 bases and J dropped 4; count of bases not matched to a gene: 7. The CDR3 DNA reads TGTGCCAGCTCACCATTCTCGACAGGGTTCTATGGCTACACCTTC. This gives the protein CASSPFSTGFYGYTF.

DNA for the CDR3: TGTGCCAGCTCACCCTTAGAGACTAGCGGGAGCCCAGAGACCCAGTACTTC. Translating gives CASSPLETSGSPETQYF. This chain joins TRBV18 and TRBJ2-5, with TRBD2 matching 12 bases. The CDR3 consists of 17 residues. Germline V gene lookup returns CDR1 KGHSH and CDR2 LQKENI. V lost 3 bases, J lost 4 bases, and 9 bases stayed unmatched.

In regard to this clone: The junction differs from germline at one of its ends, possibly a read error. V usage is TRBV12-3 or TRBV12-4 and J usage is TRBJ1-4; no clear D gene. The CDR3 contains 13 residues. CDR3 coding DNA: TGTGCCAGCAGTTTAGCGTCCTCCGGACTGAGGATTTTT. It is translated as CASSLASSGLRIF.

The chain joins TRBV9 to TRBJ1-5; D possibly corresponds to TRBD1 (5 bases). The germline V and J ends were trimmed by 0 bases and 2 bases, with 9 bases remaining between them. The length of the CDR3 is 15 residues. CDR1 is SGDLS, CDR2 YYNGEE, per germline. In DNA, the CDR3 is TGTGCCAGCAGCGTAGGGGGCGCGGGCAATCAGCCCCAGCATTTT. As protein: CASSVGGAGNQPQHF. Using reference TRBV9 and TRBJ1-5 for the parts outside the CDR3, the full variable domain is DSGVTQTPKHLITATGQRVTLRCSPRSGDLSVYWYQQSLDQGLQFLIQYYNGEERAKGNILERFSAQQFPDLHSELNLSSLELGDSALYFCASSVGGAGNQPQHFGDGTRLSIL.

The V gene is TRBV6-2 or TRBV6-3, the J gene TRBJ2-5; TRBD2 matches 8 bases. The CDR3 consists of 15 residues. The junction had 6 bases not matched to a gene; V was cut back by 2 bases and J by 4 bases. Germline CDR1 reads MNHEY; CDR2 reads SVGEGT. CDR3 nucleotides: TGTGCCAGCAGTTACCTTCAACGGGGGGGAGAGACCCAGTACTTC. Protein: CASSYLQRGGETQYF.

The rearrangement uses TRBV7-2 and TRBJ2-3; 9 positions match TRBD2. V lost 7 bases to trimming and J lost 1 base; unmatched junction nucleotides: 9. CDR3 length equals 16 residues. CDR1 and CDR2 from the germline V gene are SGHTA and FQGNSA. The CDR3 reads CASTTQAGGGTDTQYF. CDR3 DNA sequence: TGTGCCAGCACCACTCAAGCGGGAGGAGGCACAGATACGCAGTATTTT.

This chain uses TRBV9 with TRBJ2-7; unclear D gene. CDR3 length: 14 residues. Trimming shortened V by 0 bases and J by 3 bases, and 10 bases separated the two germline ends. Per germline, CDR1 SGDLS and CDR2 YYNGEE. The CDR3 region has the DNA TGTGCCAGCAGCGTAGGTGCGGCCTTCTACGAGCAGTACTTC. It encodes CASSVGAAFYEQYF. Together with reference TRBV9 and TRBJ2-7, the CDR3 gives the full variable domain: DSGVTQTPKHLITATGQRVTLRCSPRSGDLSVYWYQQSLDQGLQFLIQYYNGEERAKGNILERFSAQQFPDLHSELNLSSLELGDSALYFCASSVGAAFYEQYFGPGTRLTVT.

This chain's CDR3 is CATGGPGTDTQYF. CDR3 coding DNA: TGTGCCACCGGGGGGCCGGGCACAGATACGCAGTATTTT. The genes are TRBV6-5 and TRBJ2-3, with a weak D call TRBD2 (7 bases). Germline CDR1 reads MNHEY; CDR2 reads SVGAGI. V was cut by 10 bases and J by 1 base, with 12 bases left in between. The CDR3 sequence is 13 residues long.

CDR3 residues: CASSEAGGISYNEQFF. The DNA of the CDR3 is TGTGCCAGCAGTGAAGCGGGGGGGATCTCCTACAATGAGCAGTTCTTC. The V call is TRBV6-1, the J call TRBJ2-1, with 7 nucleotides matching TRBD2. There are 16 residues in the CDR3. CDR1 is MNHNS, CDR2 SASEGT, per germline. V lost 0 bases and J lost 0; bases outside the gene matches: 2.

As DNA, the CDR3 is TGCGCCAGCAGCTTTAGACTGAGCTCCTACAATGAGCAGTTCTTC. The encoded protein is CASSFRLSSYNEQFF. The chain is built from TRBV5-1 and TRBJ2-1; D unresolved. Germline V lookup: CDR1 SGHRS, CDR2 YFSETQ. V was pared by 2 bases and J by 0 bases, with 9 bases between. The CDR3 runs 15 residues.

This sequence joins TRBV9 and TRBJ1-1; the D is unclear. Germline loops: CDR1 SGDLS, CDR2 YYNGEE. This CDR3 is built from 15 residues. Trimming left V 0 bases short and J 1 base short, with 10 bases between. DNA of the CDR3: TGTGCCAGCAGCGTAGGCCAGGCATGGAACACTGAAGCTTTCTTT. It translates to CASSVGQAWNTEAFF.

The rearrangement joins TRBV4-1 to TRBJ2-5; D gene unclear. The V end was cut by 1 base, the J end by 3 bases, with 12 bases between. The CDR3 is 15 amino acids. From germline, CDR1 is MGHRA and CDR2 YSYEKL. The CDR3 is CASSQAARTKETQYF. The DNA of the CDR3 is TGCGCCAGCAGCCAAGCTGCTAGAACTAAAGAGACCCAGTACTTC.

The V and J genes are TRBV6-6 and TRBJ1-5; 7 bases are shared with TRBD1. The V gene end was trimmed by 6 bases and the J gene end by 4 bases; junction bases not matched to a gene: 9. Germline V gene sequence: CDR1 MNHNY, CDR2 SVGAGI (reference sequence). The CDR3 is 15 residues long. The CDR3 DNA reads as TGTGCCAGCAGGCACGGAGGGGGCGGGAATCAGCCCCAGCATTTT. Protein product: CASRHGGGGNQPQHF.

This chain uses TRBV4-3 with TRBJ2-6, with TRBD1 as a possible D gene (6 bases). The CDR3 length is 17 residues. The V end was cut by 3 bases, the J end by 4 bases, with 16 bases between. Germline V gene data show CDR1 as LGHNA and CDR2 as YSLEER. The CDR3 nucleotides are TGCGCCAGCAGCCAGGGTATTACAGGGTCAGGGGCCAACGTCCTGACTTTC. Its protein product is CASSQGITGSGANVLTF.

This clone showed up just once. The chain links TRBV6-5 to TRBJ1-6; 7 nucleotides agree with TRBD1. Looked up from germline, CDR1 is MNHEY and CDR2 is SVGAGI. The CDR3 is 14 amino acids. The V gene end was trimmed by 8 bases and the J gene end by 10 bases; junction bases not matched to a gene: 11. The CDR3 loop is CASLTGELGSPLHF. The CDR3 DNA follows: TGTGCCAGCCTTACAGGGGAACTAGGATCACCCCTCCACTTT.

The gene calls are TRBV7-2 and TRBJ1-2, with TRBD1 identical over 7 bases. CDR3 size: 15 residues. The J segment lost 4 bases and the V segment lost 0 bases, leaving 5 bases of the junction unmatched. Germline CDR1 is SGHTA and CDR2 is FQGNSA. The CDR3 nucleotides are TGTGCCAGCAGCTTAGCCGGGACAGCCTTCTATGGCTACACCTTC. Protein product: CASSLAGTAFYGYTF.

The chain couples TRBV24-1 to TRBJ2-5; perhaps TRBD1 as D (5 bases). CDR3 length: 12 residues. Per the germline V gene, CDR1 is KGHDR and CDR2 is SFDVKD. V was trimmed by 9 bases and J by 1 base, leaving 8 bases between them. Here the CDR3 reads CATDSPQETQYF. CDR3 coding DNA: TGTGCCACCGACAGCCCCCAAGAGACCCAGTACTTC.

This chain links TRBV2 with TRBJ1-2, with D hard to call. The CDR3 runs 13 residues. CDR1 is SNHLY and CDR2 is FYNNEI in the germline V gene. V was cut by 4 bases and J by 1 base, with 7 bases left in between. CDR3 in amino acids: CASSVVVNYGYTF. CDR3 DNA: TGTGCCAGCAGTGTAGTGGTTAACTATGGCTACACCTTC.

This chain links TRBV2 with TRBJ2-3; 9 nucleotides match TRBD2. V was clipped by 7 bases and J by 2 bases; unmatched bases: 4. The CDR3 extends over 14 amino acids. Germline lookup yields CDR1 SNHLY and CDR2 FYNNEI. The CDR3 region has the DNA TGTGCCAGCATACTAGCGGGCAACACAGATACGCAGTATTTT. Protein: CASILAGNTDTQYF.

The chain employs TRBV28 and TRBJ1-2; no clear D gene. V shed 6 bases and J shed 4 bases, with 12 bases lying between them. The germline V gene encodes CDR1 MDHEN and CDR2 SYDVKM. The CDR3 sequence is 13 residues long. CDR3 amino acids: CASSSNRIYGYTF. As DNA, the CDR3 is TGTGCCAGCAGCTCCAACAGAATCTATGGCTACACCTTC.